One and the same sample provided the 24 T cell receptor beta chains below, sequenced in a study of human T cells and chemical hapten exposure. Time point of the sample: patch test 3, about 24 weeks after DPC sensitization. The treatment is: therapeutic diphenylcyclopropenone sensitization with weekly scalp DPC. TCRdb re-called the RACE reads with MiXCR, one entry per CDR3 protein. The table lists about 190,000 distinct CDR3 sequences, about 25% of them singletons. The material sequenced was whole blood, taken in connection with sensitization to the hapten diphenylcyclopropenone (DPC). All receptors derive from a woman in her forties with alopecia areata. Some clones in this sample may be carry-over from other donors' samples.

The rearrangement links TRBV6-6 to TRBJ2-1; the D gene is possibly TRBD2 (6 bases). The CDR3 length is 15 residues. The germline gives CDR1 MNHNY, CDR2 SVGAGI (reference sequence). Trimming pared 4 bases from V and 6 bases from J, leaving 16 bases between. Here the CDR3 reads CASSSLRGSGNEQFF. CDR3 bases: TGTGCCAGCAGTTCCCTCCGCGGTAGCGGCAATGAGCAGTTCTTC.

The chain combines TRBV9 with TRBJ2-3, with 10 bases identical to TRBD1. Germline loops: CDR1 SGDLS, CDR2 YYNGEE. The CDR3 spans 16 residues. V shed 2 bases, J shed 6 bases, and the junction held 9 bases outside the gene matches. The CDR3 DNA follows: TGTGCCAGCAGCGTGACAGGGGGCGGAGGCTTCGATACGCAGTATTTT. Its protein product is CASSVTGGGGFDTQYF. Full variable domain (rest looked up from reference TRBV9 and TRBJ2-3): DSGVTQTPKHLITATGQRVTLRCSPRSGDLSVYWYQQSLDQGLQFLIQYYNGEERAKGNILERFSAQQFPDLHSELNLSSLELGDSALYFCASSVTGGGGFDTQYFGPGTRLTVL.

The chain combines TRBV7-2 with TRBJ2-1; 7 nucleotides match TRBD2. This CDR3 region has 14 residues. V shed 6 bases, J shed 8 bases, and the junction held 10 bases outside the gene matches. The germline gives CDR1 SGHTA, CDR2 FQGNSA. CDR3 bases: TGTGCCAGCAGGTTTGGCGGGAGTTGGGATGAGCAGTTCTTC. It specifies CASRFGGSWDEQFF.

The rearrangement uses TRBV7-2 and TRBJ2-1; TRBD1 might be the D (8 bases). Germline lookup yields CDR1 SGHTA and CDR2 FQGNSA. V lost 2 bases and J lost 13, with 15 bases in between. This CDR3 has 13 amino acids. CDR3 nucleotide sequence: TGTGCCAGCAGCTTACCCAACAGGGGGGGACAGTTCTTC. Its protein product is CASSLPNRGGQFF.

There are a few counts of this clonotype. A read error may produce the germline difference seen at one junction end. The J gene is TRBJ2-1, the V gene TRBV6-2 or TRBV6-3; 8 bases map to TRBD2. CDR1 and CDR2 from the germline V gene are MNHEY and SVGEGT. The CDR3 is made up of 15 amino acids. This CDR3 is CASSYSAAGVNEQSF. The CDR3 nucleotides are TGTGCCAGCAGTTACTCAGCAGCGGGAGTCAATGAGCAGTCCTTC.

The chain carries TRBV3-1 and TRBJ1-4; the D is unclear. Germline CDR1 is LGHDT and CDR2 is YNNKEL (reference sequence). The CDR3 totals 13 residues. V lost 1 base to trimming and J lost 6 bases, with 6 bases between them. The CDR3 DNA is TGTGCCAGCAGCCAAGGGACTGATGAAAAACTGTTTTTT. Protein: CASSQGTDEKLFF.

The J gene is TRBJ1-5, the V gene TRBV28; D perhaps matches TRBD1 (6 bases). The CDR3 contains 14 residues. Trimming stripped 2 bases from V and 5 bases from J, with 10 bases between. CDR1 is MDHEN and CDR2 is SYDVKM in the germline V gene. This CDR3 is CASSLQGPHQPQHF. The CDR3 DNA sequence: TGTGCCAGCAGTTTACAGGGGCCCCATCAGCCCCAGCATTTT.

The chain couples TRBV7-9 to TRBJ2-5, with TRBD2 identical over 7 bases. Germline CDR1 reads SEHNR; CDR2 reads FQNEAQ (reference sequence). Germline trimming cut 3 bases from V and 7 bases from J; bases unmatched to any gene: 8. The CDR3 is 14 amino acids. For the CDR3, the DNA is TGTGCCAGCAGCTTCTCGACTAGCTCGGGGACCCAGTACTTC. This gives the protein CASSFSTSSGTQYF.

The CDR3 here is CASSEVSSGRARKTQYF. The CDR3 nucleotides read TGTGCCAGCAGTGAAGTCTCTAGCGGGAGGGCCCGGAAGACCCAGTACTTC. The chain combines TRBV2 with TRBJ2-5, with 12 bases fitting TRBD2. The CDR3 is 17 residues long. After removal of 1 base from V and 6 bases from J, the junction contained 9 bases not matched to a gene. CDR1 and CDR2 (germline): SNHLY, FYNNEI.

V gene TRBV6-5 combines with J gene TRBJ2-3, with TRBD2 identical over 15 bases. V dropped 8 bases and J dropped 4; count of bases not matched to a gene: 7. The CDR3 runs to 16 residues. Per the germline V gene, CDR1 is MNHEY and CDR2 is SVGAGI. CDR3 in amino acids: CASRTSGRGGADTQYF. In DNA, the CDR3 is TGTGCCAGCCGGACTAGCGGGAGGGGCGGGGCAGATACGCAGTATTTT.

DNA of the CDR3: TGTGCCTGGAGGCATTACACTGAAGCTTTCTTT. It translates to CAWRHYTEAFF. The V and J genes are TRBV30 and TRBJ1-1, with D unresolved. The CDR3 sequence is 11 residues long. Germline values: CDR1 GTSNPN, CDR2 SVGIG (reference sequence). Trimming took off 3 bases at V and 3 bases at J, with 5 bases between the two ends. Together with reference TRBV30 and TRBJ1-1, the CDR3 gives the full variable domain: SQTIHQWPATLVQPVGSPLSLECTVEGTSNPNLYWYRQAAGRGLQLLFYSVGIGQISSEVPQNLSASRPQDRQFILSSKKLLLSDSGFYLCAWRHYTEAFFGQGTRLTVV.

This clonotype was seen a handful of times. CDR3 sequence reads: CSASGGLAGGNYNEQFF. DNA for the CDR3: TGCAGTGCTAGTGGGGGACTAGCGGGAGGCAACTACAATGAGCAGTTCTTC. V and J are TRBV20-1 and TRBJ2-1; 15 nucleotides align to TRBD2. J lost 3 bases, V lost 3 bases, and 6 bases had no gene match. The CDR3 runs 17 residues. The V gene's germline CDR1 is DFQATT and CDR2 SNEGSKA (reference sequence).

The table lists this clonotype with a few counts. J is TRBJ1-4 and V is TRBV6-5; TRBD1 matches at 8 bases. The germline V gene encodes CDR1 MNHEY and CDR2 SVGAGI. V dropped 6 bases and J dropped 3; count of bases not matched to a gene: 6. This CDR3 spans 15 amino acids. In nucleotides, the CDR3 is TGTGCCAGCAGACAAACAGGGGGGTCTAATGAAAAACTGTTTTTT. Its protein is CASRQTGGSNEKLFF.

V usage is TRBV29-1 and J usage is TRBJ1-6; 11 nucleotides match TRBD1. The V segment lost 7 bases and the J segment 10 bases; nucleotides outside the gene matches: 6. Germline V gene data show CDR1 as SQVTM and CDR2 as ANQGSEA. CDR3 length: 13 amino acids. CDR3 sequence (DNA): TGCAGCGCCCGGACAGGGGGCGCGTCACCCCTCCACTTT. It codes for CSARTGGASPLHF.

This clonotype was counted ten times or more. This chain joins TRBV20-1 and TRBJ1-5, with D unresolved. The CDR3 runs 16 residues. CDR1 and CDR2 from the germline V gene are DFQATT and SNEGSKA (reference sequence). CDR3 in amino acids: CSAHDLLGASNQPQHF. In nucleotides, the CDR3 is TGCAGCGCACACGACTTATTAGGTGCTAGCAATCAGCCCCAGCATTTT.

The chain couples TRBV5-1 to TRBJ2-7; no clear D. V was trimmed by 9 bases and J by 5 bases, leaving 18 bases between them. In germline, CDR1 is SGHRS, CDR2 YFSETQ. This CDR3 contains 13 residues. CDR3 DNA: TGCGCCACCCGACGTAGGGTAGACGACGAGCAGTACTTC. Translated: CATRRRVDDEQYF.

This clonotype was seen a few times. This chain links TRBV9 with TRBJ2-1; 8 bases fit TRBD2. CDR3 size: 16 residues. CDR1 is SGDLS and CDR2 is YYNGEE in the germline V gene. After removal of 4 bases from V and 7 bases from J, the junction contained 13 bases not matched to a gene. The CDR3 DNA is TGTGCCAGCAGCCCCCCGGGGAGCGGGAGAGAAAATGAGCAGTTCTTC. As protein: CASSPPGSGRENEQFF.

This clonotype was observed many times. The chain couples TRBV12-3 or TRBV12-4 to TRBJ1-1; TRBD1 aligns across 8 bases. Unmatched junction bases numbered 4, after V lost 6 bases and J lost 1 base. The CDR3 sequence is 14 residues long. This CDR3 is CASSPGQENTEAFF. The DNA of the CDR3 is TGTGCCAGCAGCCCGGGACAGGAGAACACTGAAGCTTTCTTT.

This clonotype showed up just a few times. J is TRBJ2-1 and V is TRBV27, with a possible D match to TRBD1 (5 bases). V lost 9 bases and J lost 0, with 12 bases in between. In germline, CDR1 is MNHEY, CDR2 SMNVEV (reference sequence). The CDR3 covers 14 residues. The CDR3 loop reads CASRQISSYNEQFF. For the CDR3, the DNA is TGTGCCAGTAGACAGATAAGCTCCTACAATGAGCAGTTCTTC.

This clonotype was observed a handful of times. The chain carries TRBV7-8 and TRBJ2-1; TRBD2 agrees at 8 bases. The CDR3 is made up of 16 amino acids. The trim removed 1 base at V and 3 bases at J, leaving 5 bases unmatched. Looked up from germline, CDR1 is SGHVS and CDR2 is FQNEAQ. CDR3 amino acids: CASSLGGSGSYNEQFF. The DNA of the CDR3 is TGTGCCAGCAGCTTAGGCGGCAGCGGGAGCTACAATGAGCAGTTCTTC. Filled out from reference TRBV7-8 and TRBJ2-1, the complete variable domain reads GAGVSQSPRYKVAKRGQDVALRCDPISGHVSLFWYQQALGQGPEFLTYFQNEAQLDKSGLPSDRFFAERPEGSVSTLKIQRTQQEDSAVYLCASSLGGSGSYNEQFFGPGTRLTVL.

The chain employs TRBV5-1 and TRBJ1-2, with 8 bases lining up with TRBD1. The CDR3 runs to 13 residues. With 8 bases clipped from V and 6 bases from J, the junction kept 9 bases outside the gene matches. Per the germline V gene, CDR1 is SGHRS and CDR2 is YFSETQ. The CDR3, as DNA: TGCGCCAGTACACAGGGGGAGATTAATGGCTACACCTTC. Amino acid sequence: CASTQGEINGYTF.

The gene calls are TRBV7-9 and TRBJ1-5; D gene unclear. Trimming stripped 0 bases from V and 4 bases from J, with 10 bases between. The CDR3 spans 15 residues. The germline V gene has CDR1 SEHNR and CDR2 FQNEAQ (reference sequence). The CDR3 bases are TGTGCCAGCAGCTTAGCAGGGCCCGGAAATCAGCCCCAGCATTTT. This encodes CASSLAGPGNQPQHF.

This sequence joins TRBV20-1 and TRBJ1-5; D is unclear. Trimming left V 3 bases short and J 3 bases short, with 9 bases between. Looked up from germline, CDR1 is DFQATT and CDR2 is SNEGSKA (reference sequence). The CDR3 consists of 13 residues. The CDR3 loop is CSASAGPNQPQHF. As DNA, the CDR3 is TGCAGTGCTAGCGCGGGCCCCAATCAGCCCCAGCATTTT.

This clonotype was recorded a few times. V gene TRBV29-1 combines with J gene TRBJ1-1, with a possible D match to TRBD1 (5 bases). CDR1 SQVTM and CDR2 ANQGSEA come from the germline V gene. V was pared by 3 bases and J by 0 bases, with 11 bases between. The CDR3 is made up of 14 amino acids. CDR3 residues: CSVDLGPLNTEAFF. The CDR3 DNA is TGCAGCGTTGACTTGGGACCCCTGAACACTGAAGCTTTCTTT.